The 2 T cell receptor beta chains below were found in one sample sequenced in a study of CD8 T cells in Susac syndrome. An input of 0.5 to 1 ug of RNA was subjected to reverse transcription using random hexamers. A single record per CDR3 protein comes from TCRdb applying MiXCR to the immunoSEQ multiplex PCR reads. The repertoire holds some 96,000 distinct CDR3 sequences, around 94% seen once, with roughly 0.31% in the top ten. Specimen: CD4+ T cells from PBMCs. The receptor source for this set is a human donor with Susac syndrome.

V usage is TRBV7-8 and J usage is TRBJ2-5; D not certain. CDR3 size: 17 residues. CDR1 SGHVS and CDR2 FQNEAQ come from the germline V gene. Trimming took off 1 base at V and 6 bases at J, with 21 bases between the two ends. The CDR3: CASSLDGEGHVRQTQYF. In DNA form, the CDR3 reads TGTGCCAGCAGCTTAGACGGAGAAGGGCACGTACGGCAGACCCAGTACTTC.

This chain links TRBV28 with TRBJ2-7, with 9 bases lining up with TRBD1. Looked up from germline, CDR1 is MDHEN and CDR2 is SYDVKM. The CDR3 runs to 12 residues. V gave up 8 bases and J gave up 4 bases; unmatched junction bases: 3. The CDR3 sequence is CASHRGQYEQYF. Here the CDR3 DNA reads TGTGCCAGCCACAGGGGGCAGTACGAGCAGTACTTC.